The 14 T cell receptor beta chains given below trace back to one sample, sequenced in a study of shared clonotypes between healthy human individuals. It was CD45RO-negative cells, positively selected for CCR7, that made up naive CD8 cells, with terminally differentiated effector memory CD45RA+ cells excluded. Clones were sequenced by immunoSEQ multiplex PCR, and TCRdb holds only the in-frame ones, with some missing. The sample comprises about 2 million clones, about 95% of which are singletons, and 0.9% to 1.5% rests with the top ten. The specimen sequenced was naive CD8+ T cells sorted from blood. These receptor sequences come from a man aged 18 to 35 in good health.

In regard to this clone: Other DNA sequences in this specimen translate into the identical CDR3. The J gene is TRBJ2-1, the V gene TRBV27, with D perhaps TRBD2 (6 bases). From germline, CDR1 is MNHEY and CDR2 SMNVEV (reference sequence). Trimming took off 2 bases at V and 7 bases at J, with 9 bases between the two ends. There are 13 residues in the CDR3. CDR3 DNA: TGTGCCAGCAGTTTAGACGCGGGGAATGAGCAGTTCTTC. As protein: CASSLDAGNEQFF.

V usage is TRBV4-1 and J usage is TRBJ1-1; D is undetermined. The CDR3 is made up of 15 amino acids. V lost 1 base to trimming and J lost 1 base, with 10 bases between them. Germline V gene sequence: CDR1 MGHRA, CDR2 YSYEKL. CDR3 region: CASSQAGMSNTEAFF. CDR3 bases: TGCGCCAGCAGCCAAGCGGGGATGTCGAACACTGAAGCTTTCTTT.

The chain carries TRBV14 and TRBJ2-7; D is undetermined. The CDR3 totals 12 residues. Germline V gives CDR1 SGHDN, CDR2 FVKESK. Trimming took 1 base from V and 5 from J, leaving 6 bases between them. The CDR3 is CASSQVYNEQYF. Here the CDR3 DNA reads TGTGCCAGCAGCCAAGTCTATAACGAGCAGTACTTC.

The CDR3 is CASYGLAGGAYNEQFF. CDR3 bases: TGTGCCAGCTACGGACTAGCGGGAGGAGCCTACAATGAGCAGTTCTTC. The chain recombines TRBV27 with TRBJ2-1; 14 nucleotides agree with TRBD2. V dropped 8 bases and J dropped 2; count of bases not matched to a gene: 5. CDR3 size: 16 residues. Germline V CDR1 and CDR2: MNHEY, SMNVEV (reference sequence).

J is TRBJ2-7 and V is TRBV15; D is perhaps TRBD1 (6 bases). This CDR3 has 13 amino acids. V lost 8 bases and J lost 0, with 11 bases in between. Germline V gene sequence: CDR1 LNHNV, CDR2 YYDKDF (reference sequence). CDR3 DNA: TGTGCCACCCAAACAGGGAGCTCCTACGAGCAGTACTTC. Protein product: CATQTGSSYEQYF.

The chain couples TRBV19 to TRBJ1-1, with 7 bases fitting TRBD1. This CDR3 contains 15 residues. Germline-derived CDR1 and CDR2 are LNHDA and SQIVND (reference sequence). J gave up 0 bases and V 3 bases, and 4 bases lay outside the gene matches. In DNA form, the CDR3 reads TGTGCCAGTAGTATCGGACAGGCGTTGAACACTGAAGCTTTCTTT. It encodes CASSIGQALNTEAFF. The variable domain in full, with the rest retrieved from reference TRBV19 and TRBJ1-1, is DGGITQSPKYLFRKEGQNVTLSCEQNLNHDAMYWYRQDPGQGLRLIYYSQIVNDFQKGDIAEGYSVSREKKESFPLTVTSAQKNPTAFYLCASSIGQALNTEAFFGQGTRLTVV.

The chain joins TRBV6-5 to TRBJ2-3; weak D call: TRBD1 (5 bases). This CDR3 comprises 11 residues. CDR1 and CDR2 from the germline V gene are MNHEY and SVGAGI. Trimming removed 7 bases at V and 9 bases at J, with 11 bases between. CDR3 in DNA: TGTGCCAGCATGATATCAGGGACGCAGTATTTT. It is translated as CASMISGTQYF.

The gene calls are TRBV6-5 and TRBJ2-1, with 8 bases lining up with TRBD1. The V gene's germline CDR1 is MNHEY and CDR2 SVGAGI. The CDR3 length is 16 residues. J lost 5 bases, V lost 2 bases, and 8 bases had no gene match. This CDR3 is CASSYAGTGNDNEQFF. The CDR3 bases are TGTGCCAGCAGTTACGCCGGGACAGGTAACGACAATGAGCAGTTCTTC.

The chain joins TRBV19 to TRBJ2-5; D unclear. CDR1 is LNHDA, CDR2 SQIVND, per germline (reference sequence). The CDR3 has 15 residues. V lost 4 bases to trimming and J lost 1 base, with 13 bases between them. The CDR3 here is CASSNRPSIQETQYF. DNA of the CDR3: TGTGCCAGTAGTAACCGGCCATCCATCCAAGAGACCCAGTACTTC.

The CDR3 DNA sequence: TGTGCCAGCAGTTCCCCCGCGGCAGGGAGGTACGAGCAGTACTTC. This sequence encodes CASSSPAAGRYEQYF. The rearrangement uses TRBV6-5 and TRBJ2-7; a weak D match, TRBD2 (6 bases). V was cut by 4 bases and J by 4 bases, with 17 bases left in between. This CDR3 comprises 15 residues. Germline loops: CDR1 MNHEY, CDR2 SVGAGI.

The V and J genes are TRBV13 and TRBJ2-1, with D perhaps given as TRBD1 or TRBD2 (5 bases each). Deletions cut 5 bases from V and 9 bases from J, with 23 bases between. Germline V lookup: CDR1 PRHDT, CDR2 FYEKMQ (reference sequence). CDR3 length: 16 residues. CDR3: CASSDWDPGWASEQFF. The CDR3 DNA follows: TGTGCCAGCAGCGACTGGGACCCGGGGTGGGCCAGTGAGCAGTTCTTC.

In nucleotides, the CDR3 is TGTGCCAGCAGTCCGTCGGTGGGGGAGATTAATGAAAAACTGTTTTTT. Translating gives CASSPSVGEINEKLFF. The chain joins TRBV27 to TRBJ1-4, with D possibly matching TRBD1 (5 bases). Germline V lookup: CDR1 MNHEY, CDR2 SMNVEV (reference sequence). Trimming cost V 5 bases and J 4 bases, with 17 bases left between them. The CDR3 runs 16 residues.

The chain combines TRBV9 with TRBJ2-3; D remains unclear. This CDR3 is built from 15 residues. The ends were cut back, 3 bases at V and 0 bases at J, with 11 bases in the middle. Germline-derived CDR1 and CDR2 are SGDLS and YYNGEE. CDR3: CASSGGPFSTDTQYF. The CDR3 DNA reads TGTGCCAGCAGCGGCGGACCGTTTAGCACAGATACGCAGTATTTT.

The chain combines TRBV2 with TRBJ2-4; a weak D match, TRBD1 (5 bases). Germline V lookup: CDR1 SNHLY, CDR2 FYNNEI. This CDR3 region has 14 residues. Trimming removed 6 bases from V and 2 bases from J, with 11 bases in between. The CDR3 nucleotides are TGTGCCAGCAGCCCGACAGAGACCAAAAACATTCAGTACTTC. This gives the protein CASSPTETKNIQYF.